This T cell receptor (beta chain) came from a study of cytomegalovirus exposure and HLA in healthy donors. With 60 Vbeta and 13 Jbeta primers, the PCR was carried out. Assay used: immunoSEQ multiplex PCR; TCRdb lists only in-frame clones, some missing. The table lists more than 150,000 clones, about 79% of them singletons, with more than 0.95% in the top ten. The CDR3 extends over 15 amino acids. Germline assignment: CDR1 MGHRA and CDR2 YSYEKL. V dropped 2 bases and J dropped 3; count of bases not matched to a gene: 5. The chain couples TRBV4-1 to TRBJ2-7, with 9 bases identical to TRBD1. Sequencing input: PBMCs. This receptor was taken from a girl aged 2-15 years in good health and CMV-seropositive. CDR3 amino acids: CASSQPGQGVYEQYF. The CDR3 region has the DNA TGCGCCAGCAGCCAACCGGGACAGGGAGTCTACGAGCAGTACTTC.